These 19 T cell receptor beta chains were sequenced from one sample in a study of T cells in Graves' hyperthyroidism and ophthalmopathy. TCR beta CDR3 region amplification was performed from RNA transcripts. First-round RT-PCR with HTBI primers amplified the TCR CDR3 region. TCRdb re-analysed the multiplex PCR reads in MiXCR, keeping a single row per CDR3 protein. The table has 540,000 or so distinct CDR3 sequences, around 16% seen once. The specimen was blood. Receptors were obtained from a woman younger than 45 with Graves' hyperthyroidism.

As regards this clonotype: A read error may explain this, as a much larger clone is one base away. As the CDR3 is not closed by the conserved phenylalanine or tryptophan, this likely results from a read error. The chain carries TRBV2 and TRBJ1-6; possibly TRBD1 for D (6 bases). The germline V gene encodes CDR1 SNHLY and CDR2 FYNNEI. Trimming removed 4 bases from V and 0 bases from J, with 10 bases in between. This CDR3 has 16 residues. CDR3 nucleotide sequence: TGTGCCAGCAGTGGGACAGCCAGCTCCTATAATTCACCCCTCCACTCT. Protein product: CASSGTASSYNSPLHS.

This clonotype showed up many times. This chain connects TRBV6-1 to TRBJ1-1; no clear D gene. From germline, CDR1 is MNHNS and CDR2 SASEGT. This CDR3 has 15 residues. Deletions cut 5 bases from V and 3 bases from J, with 16 bases between. CDR3 nucleotide sequence: TGTGCCAGCAGTTTAGAGGGCCAGTCTTACACTGAAGCTTTCTTT. The encoded protein is CASSLEGQSYTEAFF.

The genes are TRBV3-1 and TRBJ2-7; TRBD1 agrees at 10 bases. The CDR3 sequence is 14 residues long. The V and J ends lost 1 base and 6 bases, in that order; junction bases with no gene match: 3. Germline CDR1 is LGHDT and CDR2 is YNNKEL (reference sequence). In nucleotides, the CDR3 is TGTGCCAGCAGCCAAGCCGGGACAGGGGTCGAGCAGTACTTC. Residues: CASSQAGTGVEQYF.

This clonotype was seen only a few times. The chain links TRBV25-1 to TRBJ2-7; D may be TRBD1 or TRBD2 (5 bases each). Germline-derived CDR1 and CDR2 are MGHDK and SYGVNS. The CDR3 spans 13 residues. Trimming stripped 6 bases from V and 6 bases from J, with 15 bases between. CDR3 loop: CASSYGAGSEQYF. CDR3 in DNA: TGTGCCAGCAGCTACGGGGCAGGGAGCGAGCAGTACTTC.

The table lists this clonotype with many counts. The rearrangement uses TRBV20-1 and TRBJ2-1; tentatively, D is TRBD1 (6 bases). The CDR3 has 12 residues. Trimming removed 2 bases from V and 5 bases from J, with 7 bases in between. Germline V gives CDR1 DFQATT, CDR2 SNEGSKA (reference sequence). The CDR3 here is CSARTGHNEQFF. The CDR3 coding sequence is TGCAGTGCTAGAACAGGGCACAATGAGCAGTTCTTC.

The chain uses TRBV4-1 and TRBJ1-1; a possible D gene is TRBD1 (6 bases). The V gene lost 3 bases and the J gene lost 7 bases, with 12 bases spanning the gap. CDR3 length: 13 residues. Germline-derived CDR1 and CDR2 are MGHRA and YSYEKL. The CDR3 nucleotides are TGCGCCAGCAGCCATGCAGGGGCGGGTGAAGCTTTCTTT. Translation gives CASSHAGAGEAFF.

Ten or more counts support this clonotype. The genes are TRBV12-5 and TRBJ2-1; 8 bases line up with TRBD2. This CDR3 spans 15 amino acids. V was clipped by 0 bases and J by 7 bases; unmatched bases: 5. Germline assignment: CDR1 LGHNT and CDR2 FRNRAP. CDR3 protein: CASGLVAGARNEQFF. The CDR3 DNA sequence: TGTGCTAGTGGTTTGGTAGCGGGAGCGAGGAATGAGCAGTTCTTC.

This clonotype occurred many times. The chain recombines TRBV30 with TRBJ1-5; no firm D call. Germline V gives CDR1 GTSNPN, CDR2 SVGIG (reference sequence). This CDR3 is 15 amino acids long. Trimming shortened V by 2 bases and J by 0 bases, and 11 bases separated the two germline ends. CDR3: CAWSPAPDSNQPQHF. CDR3 nucleotides: TGTGCCTGGAGTCCCGCCCCAGATAGCAATCAGCCCCAGCATTTT.

The table lists this clonotype with many counts. This chain connects TRBV7-9 to TRBJ2-7; 7 bases fit TRBD1. The CDR3 runs 18 residues. Per the germline V gene, CDR1 is SEHNR and CDR2 is FQNEAQ (reference sequence). V lost 5 bases to trimming and J lost 0 bases; unmatched junction nucleotides: 16. DNA of the CDR3: TGTGCCAGCAGCCCTCGGACAGGAGCGACTATGAGCTCCTACGAGCAGTACTTC. Translation: CASSPRTGATMSSYEQYF.

This clonotype came up a few times. The chain links TRBV11-2 to TRBJ2-1, with D maybe TRBD2 (5 bases). Trimming pared 3 bases from V and 5 bases from J, leaving 26 bases between. Germline V gives CDR1 SGHAT, CDR2 FQNNGV. This CDR3 has 19 amino acids. Here the CDR3 DNA reads TGTGCCAGCAGCTTGGGTTTTTGGGGTAGCGTGGAGGTTGACAATGAGCAGTTCTTC. It specifies CASSLGFWGSVEVDNEQFF.

Only a few counts were recorded for this clonotype. V and J are TRBV12-5 and TRBJ1-3, with D perhaps TRBD1 (5 bases). V lost 6 bases and J 2 bases, leaving 14 bases between the germline ends. This CDR3 has 15 residues. CDR1 and CDR2 from the germline V gene are LGHNT and FRNRAP. The CDR3 bases are TGTGCTAGTGGGGTCGGGACTTCGACTGGAAACACCATATATTTT. Translating gives CASGVGTSTGNTIYF.

The V call is TRBV20-1, the J call TRBJ1-2, with D perhaps matching TRBD1 (5 bases). The CDR3 has 12 residues. Germline loops: CDR1 DFQATT, CDR2 SNEGSKA (reference sequence). The CDR3 sequence is CSGFGAYYGYTF. CDR3 coding DNA: TGCAGCGGATTTGGGGCTTACTATGGCTACACCTTC.

There are many counts of this clonotype. The chain links TRBV6-1 to TRBJ1-5; D ambiguous. V was shortened by 8 bases and J by 4 bases, with 12 bases between the two germline ends. CDR1 and CDR2 (germline): MNHNS, SASEGT. The CDR3 is 13 residues long. In DNA, the CDR3 is TGTGCCAGCGAGGGCAGACCAAATCAGCCCCAGCATTTT. This sequence encodes CASEGRPNQPQHF.

The chain employs TRBV19 and TRBJ2-3; D not certain. In germline, CDR1 is LNHDA, CDR2 SQIVND (reference sequence). The CDR3 spans 15 residues. V was trimmed by 3 bases and J by 4 bases, leaving 14 bases between them. CDR3 nucleotides: TGTGCCAGTAGTATGTTTGCGGCCGGCCCAGATACGCAGTATTTT. Protein sequence: CASSMFAAGPDTQYF.

This clonotype was counted many times. The V gene is TRBV20-1, the J gene TRBJ2-7, with D perhaps TRBD2 (6 bases). The CDR3 length is 14 residues. Trimming stripped 2 bases from V and 2 bases from J, with 13 bases between. Per the germline V gene, CDR1 is DFQATT and CDR2 is SNEGSKA (reference sequence). This CDR3 is CSARTSFNPYEQYF. The CDR3 bases are TGCAGTGCTAGAACTAGCTTTAATCCCTACGAGCAGTACTTC.

This clonotype turned up a few times. This chain links TRBV24-1 with TRBJ1-4; a possible D gene is TRBD1 (6 bases). The ends were cut back, 5 bases at V and 7 bases at J, with 10 bases in the middle. This CDR3 is 13 amino acids long. Germline V CDR1 and CDR2: KGHDR, SFDVKD. CDR3 coding DNA: TGTGCCACCAGTGGACAGGCCGGTGAAAAACTGTTTTTT. Amino acids: CATSGQAGEKLFF.

This clonotype showed up many times. The chain joins TRBV27 to TRBJ2-3, with 11 bases lining up with TRBD2. Looked up from germline, CDR1 is MNHEY and CDR2 is SMNVEV (reference sequence). The V and J ends lost 6 bases and 0 bases, in that order; junction bases with no gene match: 8. The CDR3 covers 17 residues. In DNA, the CDR3 is TGTGCCAGCAGCCATCCCGGGACTAGCGGTAGCACAGATACGCAGTATTTT. Protein: CASSHPGTSGSTDTQYF.

This clonotype was seen once. The rearrangement uses TRBV10-3 and TRBJ1-4; no firm D call. V lost 4 bases to trimming and J lost 0 bases, with 3 bases between them. Germline CDR1 is ENHRY and CDR2 is SYGVKD. The CDR3 is made up of 13 amino acids. The CDR3: CAISAATNEKLFF. The CDR3 DNA is TGTGCCATCAGTGCAGCAACTAATGAAAAACTGTTTTTT.

This clonotype turned up a few times. The chain joins TRBV27 to TRBJ1-1, with TRBD1 matching 9 bases. V dropped 8 bases and J dropped 1; count of bases not matched to a gene: 8. The CDR3 runs 15 residues. The V gene's germline CDR1 is MNHEY and CDR2 SMNVEV (reference sequence). DNA of the CDR3: TGTGCCAGCTGGAGATCACAGGGGGCGAACACTGAAGCTTTCTTT. Its protein is CASWRSQGANTEAFF.